These 26 T cell receptor beta chains originate from one sample sequenced in a study of T cell clonality in common variable immunodeficiency (dated by TCRdb to about 2015). Library preparation employed the immunoSEQ multiplex PCR assay. TCRdb limited this immuneACCESS table to in-frame rearrangements with V and J called. A share of clones is missing; checked studies link under half to unresolved V genes, and the rest is unexplained. With 80,000 or so clones recorded, this sample contains no clone counted only once. The ten largest clones represent over 0.7% of the sample. Sequenced material: peripheral blood mononuclear cells. These TCRs come from a person aged 18 to 75 in good health.

This clone was counted a few times. Read data end 3 residues before the CDR3 end; the end is taken from the germline J gene. The chain couples TRBV18 to TRBJ2-7; no definite D call. V was pared by 3 bases and J by 4 bases, with 7 bases between. The CDR3 has 12 amino acids. Looked up from germline, CDR1 is KGHSH and CDR2 is LQKENI. The CDR3 bases that were read are TGTGCCAGCTCACCGATAGCTTACGAG. This encodes CASSPIAYE. The whole CDR3 is CASSPIAYEQYF. Together with reference TRBV18 and TRBJ2-7, the CDR3 gives the full variable domain: NAGVMQNPRHLVRRRGQEARLRCSPMKGHSHVYWYRQLPEEGLKFMVYLQKENIIDESGMPKERFSAEFPKEGPSILRIQQVVRGDSAAYFCASSPIAYEQYFGPGTRLTVT.

In this sample, this clone turned up many times. With the read ending 3 residues before the CDR3 end, the germline J gene is used to fill in that end. The chain uses TRBV7-6 and TRBJ1-6, with 7 bases fitting TRBD1. Germline trimming cut 5 bases from V and 3 bases from J; bases unmatched to any gene: 10. This CDR3 spans 17 amino acids. Germline-derived CDR1 and CDR2 are SGHVS and FNYEAQ. CDR3 DNA (partial): TGTGCCAGCAGCCCCCGTGACAGGGCTGGCTATAATTCACCC. Translation gives CASSPRDRAGYNSP. The complete CDR3 sequence is CASSPRDRAGYNSPLHF.

At least ten counts were recorded for this clone. The sequenced fragment ends 3 residues before the CDR3 boundary, so the rest is inferred from the germline J gene. V and J are TRBV30 and TRBJ2-7; 10 positions agree with TRBD2. The ends lost 4 bases at V and 3 bases at J; junction bases unmatched: 6. Looked up from germline, CDR1 is GTSNPN and CDR2 is SVGIG (reference sequence). This CDR3 has 14 amino acids. CDR3: CAWNPPSGSYEQYF. Incomplete CDR3 DNA: TGTGCCTGGAACCCCCCTAGCGGGAGCTACGAG.

This clone was counted at least ten times. CDR3 bases read: TGCAGTGCTAGAGCTGTCCCTAATTCACCC. This codes for CSARAVPNSP. The full CDR3 is CSARAVPNSPLHF. The gene calls are TRBV20-1 and TRBJ1-6; D gene uncertain. The sequence runs out 3 residues before the end of the CDR3; the remainder is reconstructed from the germline J gene. With 1 base removed from V and 6 bases from J, the gap between germline ends came to 7 bases. This CDR3 has 13 residues. Per the germline V gene, CDR1 is DFQATT and CDR2 is SNEGSKA (reference sequence).

This clone occurred many times. The CDR3 end is not reached by the read, which stops 3 residues before it; the germline J gene fills it in. The V gene is TRBV11-2, the J gene TRBJ2-5, with no clear D. This CDR3 is 13 amino acids long. Germline V gives CDR1 SGHAT, CDR2 FQNNGV. V gave up 1 base and J gave up 3 bases, with 6 bases separating them. The covered CDR3 bases are TGTGCCAGCAGCTTAGGCAGAGAAGAGACC. This translates into CASSLGREET. The entire CDR3 protein reads CASSLGREETQYF.

This clone was counted a few times. One junction end disagrees with the germline gene, perhaps due to a read error. The DNA ends 3 residues before the CDR3 does, and the rest of the CDR3 is filled in from the germline J gene. The V gene is TRBV7-7, the J gene TRBJ2-7, with 8 bases fitting TRBD1. The germline V gene has CDR1 SSHAT and CDR2 FNYEAQ (reference sequence). This CDR3 is 15 amino acids long. The DNA read from the CDR3 is TGTGCTAGCAGCTTAGGGACAGGTAGCTCCTACGAG. Its translation is CASSLGTGSSYE. From start to end, the CDR3 is CASSLGTGSSYEQYF.

This clone was recorded at least ten times. The read is 3 residues too short to cover the CDR3 end, so that end is filled in from the germline J gene. This chain uses TRBV12-3 or TRBV12-4 with TRBJ2-1; 7 positions match TRBD2. J lost 7 bases, V lost 6 bases, and 6 bases had no gene match. The CDR3 length is 13 residues. The DNA read from the CDR3 is TGTGCCAGCAGACGCGGGGGTTGGAATGAG. Amino acids: CASRRGGWNE. The full CDR3 is CASRRGGWNEQFF.

This clone was observed at least ten times. The CDR3 is cut off 3 residues early in the read; its end comes from the germline J gene. The genes are TRBV7-3 and TRBJ2-3; the match to TRBD1 covers 7 bases. The CDR3 spans 15 residues. Germline values: CDR1 SGHTA, CDR2 FQGTGA. V lost 6 bases to trimming and J lost 6 bases; unmatched junction nucleotides: 12. The part of the CDR3 DNA that was read is TGTGCCAGCAGTTCCCGACAGGGTTTAATGGATACG. The encoded protein is CASSSRQGLMDT. The whole CDR3 reads CASSSRQGLMDTQYF.

A word on this clone: Sequencing ends 3 residues short of the CDR3 end; the germline J gene provides the rest. The V call is TRBV11-2, the J call TRBJ2-7; no reliable D call. Germline CDR1 reads SGHAT; CDR2 reads FQNNGV. The length of the CDR3 is 14 residues. V lost 3 bases and J 6 bases, leaving 15 bases between the germline ends. CDR3 in amino acids: CASSFQGYRSEQYF. Partial CDR3 DNA: TGTGCCAGCAGCTTTCAAGGGTATCGATCCGAG.

This clone showed up many times. The read ends 3 residues early relative to the CDR3; the germline J gene fills the gap. The chain combines TRBV9 with TRBJ2-3; a weak D match, TRBD1 (5 bases). The germline V gene has CDR1 SGDLS and CDR2 YYNGEE. This CDR3 comprises 16 residues. The germline V and J ends were trimmed by 4 bases and 0 bases, with 15 bases remaining between them. CDR3 sequence reads: CASSRLGHPSTDTQYF. The DNA read from the CDR3 is TGTGCCAGCAGCCGTCTTGGACACCCCAGCACAGATACG.

This clone was seen repeatedly, ten times or more. The observed sequence ends 3 residues before the CDR3 terminus, with the missing tail filled in from the germline J gene. The chain is built from TRBV10-3 and TRBJ1-2; 10 nucleotides match TRBD1. Germline V gene data show CDR1 as ENHRY and CDR2 as SYGVKD. There are 17 residues in the CDR3. The J segment lost 7 bases and the V segment lost 5 bases, leaving 16 bases of the junction unmatched. The CDR3 loop reads CAISSSEGGQGTGGYTF. The covered CDR3 bases are TGTGCCATCAGTTCCTCTGAGGGGGGACAGGGGACTGGTGGC.

Many counts were recorded for this clone. The read halts 3 residues ahead of the CDR3 end, with the missing end drawn from the germline J gene. The chain recombines TRBV5-1 with TRBJ1-1; D call uncertain. The germline V gene encodes CDR1 SGHRS and CDR2 YFSETQ. Trimming cost V 1 base and J 3 bases, with 7 bases left between them. The length of the CDR3 is 13 residues. The sequenced CDR3 bases are TGCGCCAGCAGCTTGTTCGGGGACACTGAA. It codes for CASSLFGDTE. The CDR3 in full is CASSLFGDTEAFF.

This clone has a count of ten or more. The junction does not match germline at one end; this may be a read error. From the germline J gene comes the end of the CDR3, since the read stops 3 residues before it. V is TRBV4-2 and J is TRBJ2-2, with D perhaps matching TRBD2 (6 bases). The length of the CDR3 is 17 residues. Germline V gene sequence: CDR1 LGHNA, CDR2 YNFKEQ. The part of the CDR3 DNA that was read is TGCGCCAGCAGCCAAGATCTTCGGGGGTCGAACACCGGGGAG. Encoded protein: CASSQDLRGSNTGE. The entire CDR3 sequence reads CASSQDLRGSNTGELFF.

Ten or more counts support this clone. The read terminates 3 residues before the CDR3 end, so the remaining end is supplied by the germline J gene. The chain joins TRBV6-2 or TRBV6-3 to TRBJ2-7, with TRBD2 matching over 13 bases. The CDR3 consists of 17 residues. CDR1 is MNHEY and CDR2 is SVGEGT in the germline V gene. V dropped 10 bases and J dropped 5; count of bases not matched to a gene: 17. CDR3 DNA, as far as it was read: TGTGCCACCCATCCACCGGGACTAGCGGGAATAGAGGACGAG. This sequence encodes CATHPPGLAGIEDE. In full, the CDR3 is CATHPPGLAGIEDEQYF.

This clone was seen ten or more times. A junction boundary mismatches the germline segment, possibly from a read error. The sequence runs out 3 residues before the end of the CDR3; the remainder is reconstructed from the germline J gene. The rearrangement links TRBV7-7 to TRBJ2-5; a possible D gene is TRBD1 (6 bases). CDR1 and CDR2 (germline): SSHAT, FNYEAQ (reference sequence). The CDR3 is 17 amino acids. The chain's CDR3 is CASSLEVAGASIVTQYF. The part of the CDR3 DNA that was read is TGTGCTAGCAGCTTAGAAGTCGCAGGGGCCTCGATTGTGACC.

This clone was picked up many times. The CDR3 end is not reached by the read, which stops 3 residues before it; the germline J gene fills it in. This chain links TRBV20-1 with TRBJ2-7, with D possibly being TRBD2 (6 bases). Germline V gene lookup returns CDR1 DFQATT and CDR2 SNEGSKA (reference sequence). This CDR3 has 13 amino acids. The ends were cut back, 1 base at V and 2 bases at J, with 9 bases in the middle. Incomplete CDR3 DNA: TGCAGTGCTAGAGGGGACTCCGCCTACGAG. Amino acids: CSARGDSAYE. The complete CDR3 protein is CSARGDSAYEQYF.

This clone occurred many times. From the germline J gene comes the end of the CDR3, since the read stops 3 residues before it. The chain is built from TRBV7-8 and TRBJ2-5; 9 bases are shared with TRBD2. The CDR3 runs to 15 residues. Germline assignment: CDR1 SGHVS and CDR2 FQNEAQ. V lost 5 bases and J lost 2; bases outside the gene matches: 6. CDR3 protein: CASSTPTSGQETQYF. The sequenced CDR3 bases are TGTGCCAGCAGCACACCGACTAGCGGACAAGAGACC.

This clone showed up many times. The read halts 3 residues ahead of the CDR3 end, with the missing end drawn from the germline J gene. The chain joins TRBV20-1 to TRBJ2-3; D is unresolved. CDR1 DFQATT and CDR2 SNEGSKA come from the germline V gene (reference sequence). The V and J ends lost 2 bases and 6 bases respectively, with 6 bases between them. CDR3 length: 11 amino acids. CDR3 DNA, as far as it was read: TGCAGTGCTAGACTGGGCGATACG. Translation gives CSARLGDT. The entire CDR3 reads CSARLGDTQYF.

This clone appeared many times. The read stops 3 residues short of the end of the CDR3; the missing end is completed from the germline J gene. The V and J genes are TRBV10-3 and TRBJ2-5; TRBD1 aligns across 7 bases. The CDR3 spans 15 residues. Germline values: CDR1 ENHRY, CDR2 SYGVKD. V shed 6 bases, J shed 2 bases, and the junction held 9 bases outside the gene matches. The sequenced CDR3 bases are TGTGCCATCAGCGCCGGGACAGAGAATCAAGAGACC. This encodes CAISAGTENQET. The full CDR3 sequence reads CAISAGTENQETQYF.

This clone appeared many times. The read ends 3 residues before the CDR3 terminus; that terminus is restored from the germline J gene. The rearrangement uses TRBV20-1 and TRBJ2-7; D possibly corresponds to TRBD2 (5 bases). Germline values: CDR1 DFQATT, CDR2 SNEGSKA (reference sequence). The V and J ends lost 3 bases and 0 bases respectively, with 9 bases between them. This CDR3 is 13 amino acids long. Partial CDR3 DNA: TGCAGTGCTAGTGAGGGCTTCTCCTACGAG. Translating it yields CSASEGFSYE. The whole CDR3 reads CSASEGFSYEQYF.

A few counts support this clone. The read gets to within 3 residues of the CDR3 end, and the germline J gene fills in the rest. This rearrangement joins TRBV19 to TRBJ2-7; TRBD2 might be the D (6 bases). Germline V lookup: CDR1 LNHDA, CDR2 SQIVND (reference sequence). Trimming cost V 4 bases and J 2 bases, with 12 bases left between them. The CDR3 is made up of 14 amino acids. The CDR3 region is CASSTQGGPYEQYF. CDR3 DNA, as far as it was read: TGTGCCAGTAGTACTCAGGGAGGTCCCTACGAG.

This clone was recorded at least ten times. The missing CDR3 end, 3 residues past where the read stops, is filled in from the germline J gene. The rearrangement links TRBV12-5 to TRBJ1-5; D ambiguous. Germline V lookup: CDR1 LGHNT, CDR2 FRNRAP. V lost 0 bases and J lost 6, with 12 bases in between. The CDR3 has 15 residues. The CDR3 bases that were read are TGTGCTAGTGGTTTGGTACTAGGGTTGGGTCAGCCC. This gives the protein CASGLVLGLGQP. The entire CDR3 sequence reads CASGLVLGLGQPQHF. The full variable domain, with the rest looked up from reference TRBV12-5 and TRBJ1-5, is DARVTQTPRHKVTEMGQEVTMRCQPILGHNTVFWYRQTMMQGLELLAYFRNRAPLDDSGMPKDRFSAEMPDATLATLKIQPSEPRDSAVYFCASGLVLGLGQPQHFGDGTRLSIL.

This clone occurred a few times. The read ends 3 residues before the CDR3 terminus; that terminus is restored from the germline J gene. The chain carries TRBV10-3 and TRBJ1-6; D is unclear. CDR3 size: 15 residues. Trimming stripped 0 bases from V and 7 bases from J, with 10 bases between. The germline V gene encodes CDR1 ENHRY and CDR2 SYGVKD. CDR3 DNA (partial): TGTGCCATCAGTGAGTCAGGTGGTTTGAATTCACCC. It codes for CAISESGGLNSP. The CDR3 in full is CAISESGGLNSPLHF.

This clone was counted a few times. The read stops 3 residues short of the end of the CDR3; the missing end is completed from the germline J gene. The chain recombines TRBV20-1 with TRBJ1-6, with TRBD1 as a possible D gene (6 bases). Per the germline V gene, CDR1 is DFQATT and CDR2 is SNEGSKA (reference sequence). V was trimmed by 3 bases and J by 7 bases, leaving 10 bases between them. The CDR3 runs 13 residues. The CDR3 reads CSASRGENSPLHF. The sequenced part of the CDR3 DNA is TGCAGTGCTAGCAGGGGCGAGAATTCACCC.

This clone was seen a few times. The read finishes 3 residues shy of the CDR3 end, and the germline J gene is used to complete it. This chain connects TRBV7-9 to TRBJ1-2, with 9 nucleotides matching TRBD1. Looked up from germline, CDR1 is SEHNR and CDR2 is FQNEAQ (reference sequence). This CDR3 is 14 amino acids long. Partial CDR3 DNA: TGTGCCAGCAGCTTCGTGACAGGGGGGAGGGAC. Translating gives CASSFVTGGRD. The entire CDR3 is CASSFVTGGRDYTF. The whole variable domain, filled in from reference TRBV7-9 and TRBJ1-2, reads DTGVSQNPRHKITKRGQNVTFRCDPISEHNRLYWYRQTLGQGPEFLTYFQNEAQLEKSRLLSDRFSAERPKGSFSTLEIQRTEQGDSAMYLCASSFVTGGRDYTFGSGTRLTVV.

This clone was counted at least ten times. Read sequence stops 3 residues before the CDR3 end, and the germline J gene provides the missing end. V is TRBV7-2 and J is TRBJ1-1, with D maybe TRBD1 (6 bases). The V and J ends lost 8 bases and 1 base respectively, with 8 bases between them. The germline V gene has CDR1 SGHTA and CDR2 FQGNSA. CDR3 length: 12 amino acids. The CDR3: CASGGGNTEAFF. CDR3 DNA, as far as it was read: TGTGCCAGCGGAGGGGGGAACACTGAA.